This TCR beta chain was captured by sequencing in a study of blood T cell repertoires in COVID-19. Study-level background: The origin of the acute and convalescent COVID-19 samples was the United States, Italy and Spain. PBMCs, B-cell-depleted T cells, or T cells were the source of the cDNA or gDNA that made up the material.

In the source study's methods: Reference gene primer amplification gave estimated nucleated cell counts. Libraries were prepared by immunoSEQ multiplex PCR; TCRdb keeps only in-frame clonotypes and omits some of them. V, J and clone size were drawn from that table, and D and trimming were deduced from the DNA. The sample holds around 100,000 clones, about 91% seen once. Germline CDR1 and CDR2: LGHNA and YSLEER. The CDR3 runs 14 residues. Trimming stripped 1 base from V and 0 bases from J, with 7 bases between. What was sequenced was peripheral blood. The receptor was derived from a human donor in a cohort sampled during active COVID-19. V usage is TRBV4-3 and J usage is TRBJ2-7, with D perhaps TRBD2 (5 bases). The chain's CDR3 is CASSQAGNSYEQYF. The CDR3 DNA reads as TGCGCCAGCAGCCAAGCCGGGAACTCCTACGAGCAGTACTTC.